The 25 T cell receptor beta chains presented below share a single source sample, sequenced in a study of glioma-infiltrating T cells (dated by TCRdb to 2016 to 2018). The sequencing machine was an Illumina MiSeq. The iRepertoire nested amplicon-rescue multiplex PCR (arm-PCR) platform was used to amplify TCR alpha and beta CDR3 regions from RNA. TCRdb reanalyzed the raw reads on its own, using fastp at Q25 for trimming and MiXCR for clone calling, and kept in-frame beta chains. Rows are combined by CDR3 protein, so each entry shows the most common genes and DNA. This sample has 300,000 to 450,000 distinct CDR3 sequences in its table, and roughly 41% of those were observed once. The top ten clonotypes cover around 12% of the sample. The sample was glioma tissue, nonneoplastic brain tissue, or PBMCs (not recorded which). The receptors derive from a human donor with low-grade glioma or glioblastoma, undergoing nonglioma brain surgery, or in good health (not recorded which).

Note on this clonotype: It is likely a read error, because the conserved phenylalanine at the end of the CDR3 is missing. The V gene is TRBV27, the J gene TRBJ2-5; 7 bases align to TRBD1. CDR3 size: 15 residues. Germline CDR1 and CDR2: MNHEY and SMNVEV (reference sequence). The CDR3 nucleotides read TGCACCAGCAGTCTACGGGGACAGAGCCAAGAGACCCAGTACCTC. Translating it yields CTSSLRGQSQETQYL.

In its sample, this clonotype was seen many times. V is TRBV6-1 and J is TRBJ2-7; 7 bases match TRBD1. J lost 3 bases, V lost 11 bases, and 13 bases had no gene match. The germline V gene encodes CDR1 MNHNS and CDR2 SASEGT. The CDR3 contains 14 residues. The CDR3 nucleotides are TGTGCCCTTACGGACAGGACCTTAGGCTACGAGCAGTACTTC. Translating gives CALTDRTLGYEQYF.

The J gene is TRBJ1-2, the V gene TRBV25-1; 8 bases are shared with TRBD1. The germline gives CDR1 MGHDK, CDR2 SYGVNS. The CDR3 loop spans 15 amino acids. The V and J ends lost 6 bases and 7 bases, in that order; junction bases with no gene match: 13. The CDR3 spells CASSLFGRGRVGYTF. DNA of the CDR3: TGTGCCAGCAGCTTATTTGGCAGGGGGCGAGTTGGCTACACCTTC.

In this sample, this clonotype turned up many times. The CDR3 DNA is TGTGCCACCAGCAGAGTGGGGGCCCGCGAGAGCGAGCAGTACTTC. Translating gives CATSRVGARESEQYF. This rearrangement joins TRBV15 to TRBJ2-7; D perhaps matches TRBD1 (6 bases). Per the germline V gene, CDR1 is LNHNV and CDR2 is YYDKDF (reference sequence). The ends were cut back, 1 base at V and 6 bases at J, with 16 bases in the middle. CDR3 size: 15 residues.

This clonotype was recorded only once. This could be a read error, since a much larger clone is one nucleotide away. The chain uses TRBV6-1 and TRBJ1-1, with a tentative D call TRBD1 (5 bases). The CDR3 spans 14 residues. Looked up from germline, CDR1 is MNHNS and CDR2 is SASEGT. The CDR3 protein is CASSQRIRGTKAFF. The DNA of the CDR3 is TGTGCCAGCAGCCAACGAATTAGGGGCACTAAAGCTTTCTTT.

This clonotype was seen more than once but under ten times. The CDR3 DNA is TGTGCCAGCAGCTCACGGGCCGACTCCTATAATTCACCCCTCCACTTT. Translating it yields CASSSRADSYNSPLHF. The V call is TRBV7-2, the J call TRBJ1-6; no clear D. The V end was cut by 4 bases, the J end by 0 bases, with 10 bases between. The CDR3 consists of 16 residues. Germline V gene sequence: CDR1 SGHTA, CDR2 FQGNSA.

The genes are TRBV7-2 and TRBJ2-5; D ambiguous. Per the germline V gene, CDR1 is SGHTA and CDR2 is FQGNSA. Between the trimmed V and J ends, which lost 2 bases and 1 base, there was a span of 5 bases. The CDR3 is made up of 13 amino acids. The chain's CDR3 is CASSLIAQETQYF. DNA of the CDR3: TGTGCCAGCAGCTTAATAGCCCAAGAGACCCAGTACTTC.

The sample holds a few counts of this clonotype. The V gene is TRBV6-1, the J gene TRBJ2-7; D is unclear. The CDR3 extends over 13 amino acids. V lost 0 bases, J lost 8 bases, and 11 bases lay in between. The germline V gene encodes CDR1 MNHNS and CDR2 SASEGT. The CDR3 DNA follows: TGTGCCAGCAGTGAAGCCCCCCCCCTCAAGCAGTACTTC. Translating it yields CASSEAPPLKQYF.

V and J are TRBV6-2 or TRBV6-3 and TRBJ2-7; 7 bases agree with TRBD2. Germline assignment: CDR1 MNHEY and CDR2 SVGEGT. This CDR3 has 12 amino acids. J was trimmed by 3 bases and V by 4 bases; bases with no gene match: 0. CDR3 sequence: CASSWGGYEQYF. The CDR3, as DNA: TGTGCCAGCAGTTGGGGGGGCTACGAGCAGTACTTC.

The chain combines TRBV6-6 with TRBJ2-2; D remains unclear. Germline V gene data show CDR1 as MNHNY and CDR2 as SVGAGI (reference sequence). The CDR3 consists of 14 residues. The germline V and J ends were trimmed by 3 bases and 3 bases, with 8 bases remaining between them. In DNA, the CDR3 is TGTGCCAGCAGTTATGGGGTGTACACCGGGGAGCTGTTTTTT. It codes for CASSYGVYTGELFF.

The chain uses TRBV6-6 and TRBJ1-1, with TRBD1 as a possible D gene (5 bases). Germline V CDR1 and CDR2: MNHNY, SVGAGI (reference sequence). V was shortened by 5 bases and J by 5 bases, with 15 bases between the two germline ends. This CDR3 region has 14 residues. The CDR3 region has the DNA TGTGCCAGCAGTGGAGGGACGGATAAAACTGAAGCTTTCTTT. Its protein is CASSGGTDKTEAFF.

This clonotype appeared a few times. The gene calls are TRBV4-2 and TRBJ2-3; D possibly matches TRBD1 or TRBD2 (6 bases each). The CDR3 runs to 16 residues. V dropped 0 bases and J dropped 1 base, with 11 bases sitting between them. Germline CDR1 reads LGHNA; CDR2 reads YNFKEQ. The CDR3 DNA reads TGTGCCAGCAGCCAAGATGTGGAGGGGGGCACAGATACGCAGTATTTT. This encodes CASSQDVEGGTDTQYF.

This chain joins TRBV28 and TRBJ2-3; D remains ambiguous. The CDR3 runs to 12 residues. V shed 5 bases and J shed 8 bases, with 11 bases lying between them. Germline CDR1 MDHEN, CDR2 SYDVKM. Here the CDR3 reads CASSPSLGTQYF. As DNA, the CDR3 is TGTGCCAGCAGTCCTTCGTTGGGTACGCAGTATTTT.

This clonotype was counted ten times or more. The chain carries TRBV20-1 and TRBJ1-1, with D hard to call. V was cut by 1 base and J by 3 bases, with 9 bases left in between. Germline loops: CDR1 DFQATT, CDR2 SNEGSKA (reference sequence). The CDR3 contains 13 residues. The CDR3 bases are TGCAGTGCTAGAGGTCCGGCGGACACTGAAGCTTTCTTT. This encodes CSARGPADTEAFF.

The V and J genes are TRBV6-1 and TRBJ2-1, with 15 bases lining up with TRBD2. The CDR3 spans 17 residues. Germline V lookup: CDR1 MNHNS, CDR2 SASEGT. With 6 bases clipped from V and 11 bases from J, the junction kept 14 bases outside the gene matches. The CDR3 sequence is CASSNLRTSGRANKQFF. CDR3 DNA sequence: TGTGCCAGCAGCAACCTTCGGACTAGCGGGAGGGCTAATAAGCAGTTCTTC.

The V and J genes are TRBV7-2 and TRBJ2-2, with TRBD2 matching 10 bases. This CDR3 has 16 amino acids. The ends lost 6 bases at V and 7 bases at J; junction bases unmatched: 11. Germline V gene lookup returns CDR1 SGHTA and CDR2 FQGNSA. The CDR3 coding sequence is TGTGCCAGCAGAAAACCTAGCGGGAGAGTTTACGGGGAGCTGTTTTTT. Translating gives CASRKPSGRVYGELFF.

The table lists this clonotype with many counts. J is TRBJ2-7 and V is TRBV6-2 or TRBV6-3; a weak D match, TRBD2 (5 bases). The CDR3 loop spans 12 amino acids. V lost 6 bases and J 7 bases, leaving 13 bases between the germline ends. Germline V gene lookup returns CDR1 MNHEY and CDR2 SVGEGT. CDR3 protein: CASRGPRGEQYF. The CDR3 DNA reads as TGTGCCAGCAGAGGCCCCAGAGGGGAGCAGTACTTC.

Regarding this clonotype: One base away lies a much larger clone, so this may be a sequencing read error. The gene calls are TRBV27 and TRBJ2-7, with D tentatively TRBD1 (6 bases). Germline V gene sequence: CDR1 MNHEY, CDR2 SMNVEV (reference sequence). The CDR3 spans 15 residues. Trimming left V 4 bases short and J 7 bases short, with 20 bases between. The CDR3 is CASSYGGYSYNEQYF. CDR3 in DNA: TGTGCCAGCAGTTATGGGGGCTACTCCTACAATGAGCAGTACTTC.

Points on this clonotype: This sequence may be a read error, since a much larger clone differs from it by one base. This rearrangement joins TRBV27 to TRBJ2-3; 8 bases fit TRBD2. This CDR3 is 15 amino acids long. J gave up 7 bases and V 5 bases, and 11 bases lay outside the gene matches. Germline-derived CDR1 and CDR2 are MNHEY and SMNVEV (reference sequence). DNA of the CDR3: TGTGCCAGCAGTCCCACCCGGGCGGGAGGAAATACGCAGTATTTT. Translating gives CASSPTRAGGNTQYF.

This clonotype was detected only a few times. The CDR3 does not end in the conserved phenylalanine or tryptophan, so this is likely a read error. The DNA is left out, because the CDR3 cannot be placed on it with certainty; the CDR3 is given as TCRdb lists it. This chain connects TRBV20-1 to TRBJ1-2; the table gives TRBD1 as D, unverified against the DNA. Per germline, CDR1 DFQATT and CDR2 SNEGSKA (reference sequence). The CDR3 is 13 amino acids in total, end residues counted. The CDR3 spells CSAELAGQVPNPL.

This clonotype has at least ten counts. The rearrangement uses TRBV5-4 and TRBJ2-3, with TRBD2 matching over 11 bases. The CDR3 totals 15 residues. The germline V gene has CDR1 SGHNT and CDR2 YYREEE (reference sequence). V shed 4 bases, J shed 4 bases, and the junction held 5 bases outside the gene matches. The CDR3 is CASSATSGIADTQYF. The CDR3 coding sequence is TGTGCCAGCAGCGCGACTAGCGGGATCGCAGATACGCAGTATTTT.

At least ten counts were recorded for this clonotype. The chain combines TRBV27 with TRBJ1-1; tentative D call: TRBD1 (5 bases). The germline gives CDR1 MNHEY, CDR2 SMNVEV (reference sequence). The CDR3 contains 18 residues. Trimming cost V 2 bases and J 4 bases, with 23 bases left between them. The CDR3 sequence: CASSLPPGRLGGSTEAFF. The CDR3 bases are TGTGCCAGCAGTTTACCCCCGGGACGCCTTGGGGGGAGCACTGAAGCTTTCTTT.

The chain carries TRBV7-2 and TRBJ1-3, with 7 nucleotides matching TRBD1. This CDR3 spans 15 amino acids. V dropped 4 bases and J dropped 0; count of bases not matched to a gene: 3. Germline CDR1 SGHTA, CDR2 FQGNSA. CDR3 nucleotides: TGTGCCAGCAGCTCCGACAGGGCCTCTGGAAACACCATATATTTT. This sequence encodes CASSSDRASGNTIYF.

The chain has TRBV28 and TRBJ2-1; 10 positions agree with TRBD2. The V gene's germline CDR1 is MDHEN and CDR2 SYDVKM. The CDR3 extends over 15 amino acids. With V trimmed by 2 bases and J by 9 bases, 7 bases remained unmatched. The CDR3 coding sequence is TGTGCCAGCAGTTTAGTACTAGCGGGAAGTCGTGAGCAGTTCTTC. Its protein is CASSLVLAGSREQFF.

Regarding this clonotype: It may be a read error: a sequence one base away is much more abundant. This chain's CDR3 is CASAGNSYKQYF. CDR3 nucleotides: TGTGCCAGCGCCGGGAACTCCTACAAGCAGTACTTC. V usage is TRBV28 and J usage is TRBJ2-7; D perhaps matches TRBD2 (5 bases). The germline CDR1 and CDR2 sequences are MDHEN and SYDVKM. CDR3 size: 12 residues.